A single TCR beta chain is shown here with its context. Its antigen is unknown. It has no much larger one-base neighbor in the sample; base qualities were not kept. This entry belongs to a study of T cell responses to AZD1222 COVID-19 vaccine listed by TCRdb under 2021. For the study in its entirety: TCR sequencing was performed for 230 to 250 trial participants, of whom 200 to 220 were given two doses of AZD1222 and some 25 were given two doses of MenACWY control vaccine. Trial participants were enrolled by age into 18-55, 56-69 and 70-plus year subgroups, with around 150, 28 and 57 TCR-sequenced participants respectively.

Findings and caveats that apply to the study as a whole: After two AZD1222 doses, both the breadth and the depth of spike-specific TCRs were significantly higher than at day 0 and than in MenACWY recipients. CD4 TCRs associated with the vaccine covered the entire spike protein, and the dominant responses were in regions 160-218 and 743-854. Nearly half of unique spike-specific TCRs reportedly recognized epitopes outside regions mutated in the B.1.351 and B.1.1.7 variants. The 56-69-year group was small, and its depth increase did not reach significance, likely because of low power. Participants were mostly white British and included more females than males, and it was suggested by the authors that clonal diversity may have been underestimated. Conclusions about previously exposed vaccinees are limited because only six or seven AZD1222 recipients were SARS-CoV-2 seropositive at baseline. Because no samples from the day 14 peak response were available, repertoires could be characterized only after the peak T cell response.

The sample's time point label, decoded: about 28 days (+/-7) after the second vaccine dose. Reading the label with the study, this specimen's treatment or condition is: meningococcal conjugate vaccine given as trial control. Vaccinee samples were obtained from the UK trials COV001 and COV002, which included a single-blind randomized controlled phase 2/3 trial of AZD1222 (ChAdOx1 nCoV-19) in healthy adults. For TCRbeta chain sequencing, PBMC samples were collected from trial participants at day 0 and at day 28 after the second dose. The CDR3 regions of human TCRbeta chains were analyzed by immunosequencing. Per the original workflow: TCRs in the repertoires were compared against a reference library of SARS-CoV-2-specific TCRs that had been generated with the MIRA antigen-specificity platform. Breadth was defined as the fraction of unique TCRs that were SARS-CoV-2-associated, and depth was defined as the fraction of total T cells that were SARS-CoV-2-associated. Each spike-specific TCR was assigned to its reactive spike region and to a CD4 or CD8 class using the MIRA data. Log10-transformed breadth and depth values were compared by one-way ANOVA with Sidak's multiple comparisons tests. The table comes from immuneACCESS by way of TCRdb, which keeps in-frame sequences with V and J called. Part of the clones is missing from these tables; in studies checked, under half for an unresolved V gene and the rest for unknown reasons. That table gives V, J and clone size, and the DNA gave D and trimming. The sample table lists about 75,000 clones, approximately 88% of them with a count of one. The biggest ten clones account for 10% of the sample.

The CDR3 has 11 amino acids, counting the end cysteine and phenylalanine. Only CDR3 DNA is held: 33 bases, read in frame from base 1. Per the germline V gene (reference sequence), DFQATT is the CDR1 and SNEGSKA is the CDR2. The junction shows trimming of 2 bases on V and 4 bases on J, plus 0 bases between the germline ends. This sequence was found in an adult who received the MenACWY meningococcal vaccine as a control. The sequence links TRBV20-1 to TRBJ1-6, with no confidently assigned D gene. The source material was peripheral blood, sampled 28 days after the second dose of the MenACWY control vaccine. The sequenced DNA: TGCAGTGCTAGATATAATTCACCCCTCCACTTT. This sequence encodes CSARYNSPLHF.